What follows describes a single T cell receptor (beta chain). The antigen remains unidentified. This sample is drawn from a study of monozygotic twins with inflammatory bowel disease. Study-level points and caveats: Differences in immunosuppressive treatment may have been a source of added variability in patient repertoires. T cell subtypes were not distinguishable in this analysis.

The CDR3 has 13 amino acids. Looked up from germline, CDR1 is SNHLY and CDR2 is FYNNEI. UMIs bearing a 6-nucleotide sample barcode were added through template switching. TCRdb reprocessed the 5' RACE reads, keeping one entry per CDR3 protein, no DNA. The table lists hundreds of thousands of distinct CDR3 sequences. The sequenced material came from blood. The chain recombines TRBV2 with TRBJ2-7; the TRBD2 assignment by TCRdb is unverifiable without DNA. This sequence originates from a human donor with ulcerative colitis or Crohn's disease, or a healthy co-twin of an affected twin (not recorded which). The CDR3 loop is CASSGDGLREQYF.